The clone carrying this T cell receptor beta chain has a count of ten or more. The CDR3 runs 14 residues. Germline V CDR1 and CDR2: DFQATT, SNEGSKA (reference sequence). Trimming removed 5 bases from V and 0 bases from J; junction bases left unmatched: 5. Sequencing libraries for TCR beta were prepared with iRepertoire HTBI primers and Arm-PCR of CDR3 regions. A single record per CDR3 protein comes from TCRdb applying MiXCR to the multiplex PCR reads. Of about 440,000 distinct CDR3 sequences in the sample, about 16% were seen once. This sample is drawn from a study of regulatory T cells in long-lasting Graves disease. The sample's time point: newly diagnosed GD, antithyroid drugs for less than 3 months. RNA isolated from PBMCs was used to make the TCR library. These records were also assigned to another study, of T cells in Graves' hyperthyroidism and ophthalmopathy.

Sample: peripheral blood mononuclear cells (PBMCs), taken at new diagnosis, from a patient treated with antithyroid drugs. The source is a woman aged 25-40 years with Graves disease. This chain links TRBV20-1 with TRBJ2-3; 7 bases align to TRBD2. Here the CDR3 reads CSASPAGSTDTQYF. The DNA of the CDR3 is TGCAGTGCTTCCCCAGCGGGGAGCACAGATACGCAGTATTTT.